This T cell receptor (beta chain) was documented in a study of vaccination effects on CD4 cells after COVID-19. The wider study: Relative to the second dose, post-vaccine samples were obtained a median of 72 days later.

In the case of this clone: Its antigen is unidentified.

The data were produced by immunoSEQ multiplex PCR, yet TCRdb's version contains in-frame clones alone and is incomplete. The table has about 59,000 clones, about 78% seen once. CDR1 and CDR2 from the germline V gene are LNHDA and SQIVND (reference sequence). There are 12 residues in the CDR3. Trimming took 9 bases from V and 5 from J, leaving 11 bases between them. Viral peptide pools were used in the ViraFEST assay to expand antigen-specific CD4+ T cells, and sequencing came afterward. CD4+ T cells were isolated after around 9 days of culture. It was two doses of either the BNT162b2 or mRNA-1273 vaccine that participants received. Vaccine recipients lacked prior SARS-CoV-2 infection and had negative nucleocapsid antibodies.

This sequence was found in a human donor who received a COVID-19 vaccine. The sequencing used CD4+ T cells from PBMCs cultured with HCoV-OC43 spike peptides, collected after COVID-19 vaccination. The subset denotes: HCoV-OC43 spike overlapping peptide pool stimulation. The chain combines TRBV19 with TRBJ1-5, with D possibly being TRBD1 (5 bases). The CDR3 sequence: CASKDTDQPQHF. In DNA form, the CDR3 reads TGTGCCAGCAAGGACACCGATCAGCCCCAGCATTTT.